A selection of T cell receptor beta chains follows, all from one sample in a study of blood T cell repertoires in COVID-19. Profiling relied on immunoSEQ multiplex PCR, and the TCRdb table lists in-frame clones only, not all of them. Of roughly 75,000 clones listed, roughly 85% are singletons. The sample comprised peripheral blood. These TCRs come from a man in his fifties or sixties with COVID-19, enrolled during active disease. Both conserved end residues are part of each CDR3. Fields, in order: J gene, clone size, D gene, V gene, CDR3 protein, CDR3 DNA. A D gene is named only where the DNA matches it firmly. Only some rows state a clone size, as once, few, many or a class for expanded clones.

TRBJ1-6 NA NA TRBV12-1 CASSFRDRGQVNSPLHF TGTGCCAGCAGCTTCCGGGACAGGGGGCAGGTTAATTCACCCCTCCACTTT
TRBJ2-5 NA TRBD1 TRBV29-1 CSARGGGETQYF TGCAGCGCAAGAGGGGGCGGAGAGACCCAGTACTTC
TRBJ1-1 NA NA TRBV12-3/TRBV12-4 CASHLQGYTEAFF TGTGCCAGCCACCTACAGGGATACACTGAAGCTTTCTTT
TRBJ1-2 NA TRBD1 TRBV28 CASSLLDRGGSGYTF TGTGCCAGCAGTTTACTCGACAGGGGGGGTAGTGGCTACACCTTC
TRBJ1-2 NA TRBD1 TRBV2 CASSQRGQGIGYTF TGTGCCAGCAGCCAAAGGGGACAGGGGATCGGCTACACCTTC
TRBJ2-3 NA NA TRBV28 CASSLSTDTQYF TGTGCCAGCAGCCTTAGCACAGATACGCAGTATTTT
TRBJ1-4 NA NA TRBV7-9 CASSLQGVSTNEKLFF TGTGCCAGCAGCCTACAGGGCGTCTCAACTAATGAAAAACTGTTTTTT
TRBJ2-3 once NA TRBV7-3 CASSPGSMADTQYF TGTGCCAGCAGCCCAGGCAGCATGGCAGATACGCAGTATTTT
TRBJ2-1 NA NA TRBV6-5 CASSFRQETYNEQFF TGTGCCAGCAGTTTTCGACAGGAAACCTACAATGAGCAGTTCTTC
TRBJ1-1 NA NA TRBV6-5 CASSYEEDTEAFF TGTGCCAGCAGTTACGAAGAGGACACTGAAGCTTTCTTT
TRBJ2-7 NA TRBD1 TRBV7-9 CASSLASGGSYEQYF TGTGCCAGCAGCTTAGCCTCAGGGGGTTCTTACGAGCAGTACTTC
TRBJ1-1 NA TRBD1 TRBV9 CASSAALGQGNTEAFF TGTGCCAGCAGCGCAGCGCTTGGACAGGGGAACACTGAAGCTTTCTTT
TRBJ2-1 NA TRBD2 TRBV5-1 CASSLASGLGGNEQFF TGCGCCAGCAGCTTGGCCTCCGGACTAGGTGGCAATGAGCAGTTCTTC
TRBJ1-3 NA NA TRBV5-4 CASSTQGGPGNTIYF TGTGCCAGCAGCACACAGGGCGGGCCTGGAAACACCATATATTTT
TRBJ2-7 NA TRBD1 TRBV13 CASSYSGQGATSLYEQYF TGTGCCAGCAGCTACTCGGGACAGGGGGCGACCAGCCTCTACGAGCAGTACTTC
TRBJ2-3 NA TRBD2 TRBV28 CASSFFGLAGGLDTQYF TGTGCCAGCAGTTTCTTCGGACTAGCGGGAGGATTAGATACGCAGTATTTT
TRBJ2-5 NA NA TRBV4-1 CASSQGEIQETQYF TGCGCCAGCAGCCAAGGGGAGATACAAGAGACCCAGTACTTC
TRBJ2-3 NA NA TRBV7-2 CASRLVGSTDTQYF TGTGCCAGCAGGCTAGTGGGTAGCACAGATACGCAGTATTTT
TRBJ1-6 NA NA TRBV6-6 CASSYSGGLGSPLHF TGTGCCAGCAGTTACTCGGGGGGTCTTGGTTCACCCCTCCACTTT
TRBJ2-5 NA NA TRBV5-6 CASSLSGQGAPETQYF TGTGCCAGCAGCTTATCGGGACAAGGGGCACCAGAGACCCAGTACTTC
TRBJ2-1 once TRBD1 TRBV10-3 CASKPGQGHNEQFF TGTGCCAGCAAACCGGGACAGGGACACAATGAGCAGTTCTTC
TRBJ1-1 NA NA TRBV4-2 CASSQEGQGNTEAFF TGTGCCAGCAGCCAAGAAGGCCAGGGGAACACTGAAGCTTTCTTT
TRBJ2-7 few TRBD2 TRBV2 CASSVGGRASRQYF TGTGCCAGCAGTGTGGGCGGGAGGGCCTCTCGTCAGTACTTC
TRBJ2-5 few TRBD1 TRBV6-5 CASSWTGPRETQYF TGTGCCAGCAGTTGGACAGGGCCGAGGGAGACCCAGTACTTC
TRBJ2-1 NA NA TRBV7-9 CASSLTARGNEQFF TGTGCCAGCAGCTTAACTGCCCGGGGCAATGAGCAGTTCTTC
TRBJ2-1 few TRBD1 TRBV6-6 CASNTHGTGGNEQFF TGTGCCAGCAACACGCACGGGACAGGGGGCAATGAGCAGTTCTTC
TRBJ2-3 NA NA TRBV3-1/TRBV3-2 CASSPSGDTQYF TGTGCCAGCAGCCCCTCCGGGGATACGCAGTATTTT
TRBJ2-2 NA NA TRBV4-1 CASSLEVWLLAHTGELFF TGCGCCAGCAGCCTCGAGGTCTGGTTACTAGCACACACCGGGGAGCTGTTTTTT
TRBJ1-4 NA NA TRBV6-4 CASTDGGGHNEKLFF TGTGCCAGCACCGACGGTGGAGGCCATAATGAAAAACTGTTTTTT
TRBJ2-2 once TRBD2 TRBV5-1 CASSPQLSGSAGELFF TGCGCCAGCAGCCCCCAGCTTAGCGGGAGCGCCGGGGAGCTGTTTTTT
TRBJ2-7 NA TRBD1 TRBV5-1 CASSRTGYYEQYF TGCGCCAGCAGTCGGACAGGGTACTACGAGCAGTACTTC
TRBJ2-2 NA NA TRBV18 CASSPRQATNTGELFF TGTGCCAGCTCTCCTAGACAGGCCACGAACACCGGGGAGCTGTTTTTT
TRBJ1-1 NA TRBD1 TRBV19 CASSMSIPLAGGLNTEAFF TGTGCCAGTAGTATGTCCATCCCCCTAGCAGGGGGCCTGAACACTGAAGCTTTCTTT
TRBJ2-7 NA TRBD1 TRBV19 CASSIQGAKPHEQYF TGTGCCAGTAGTATACAGGGGGCGAAACCCCACGAGCAGTACTTC
TRBJ1-6 medium-sized NA TRBV6-5 CACLSSYNSPLHF TGTGCCTGTCTGAGCTCCTATAATTCACCCCTCCACTTT
TRBJ2-3 NA TRBD2 TRBV10-3 CAISGGSGSLTDTQYF TGTGCCATCAGTGGGGGTAGCGGGAGCCTTACAGATACGCAGTATTTT
TRBJ2-1 NA TRBD2 TRBV6-5 CASSRTSGRGHEQFF TGTGCCAGCAGCCGGACTAGCGGGAGAGGGCATGAGCAGTTCTTC
TRBJ1-5 once NA TRBV19 CASSSHGGNQPQHF TGTGCCAGTAGTAGCCACGGGGGGAATCAGCCCCAGCATTTT
TRBJ2-2 NA TRBD1 TRBV6-5 CASMGQGFTGELFF TGTGCCAGCATGGGACAGGGATTCACCGGGGAGCTGTTTTTT